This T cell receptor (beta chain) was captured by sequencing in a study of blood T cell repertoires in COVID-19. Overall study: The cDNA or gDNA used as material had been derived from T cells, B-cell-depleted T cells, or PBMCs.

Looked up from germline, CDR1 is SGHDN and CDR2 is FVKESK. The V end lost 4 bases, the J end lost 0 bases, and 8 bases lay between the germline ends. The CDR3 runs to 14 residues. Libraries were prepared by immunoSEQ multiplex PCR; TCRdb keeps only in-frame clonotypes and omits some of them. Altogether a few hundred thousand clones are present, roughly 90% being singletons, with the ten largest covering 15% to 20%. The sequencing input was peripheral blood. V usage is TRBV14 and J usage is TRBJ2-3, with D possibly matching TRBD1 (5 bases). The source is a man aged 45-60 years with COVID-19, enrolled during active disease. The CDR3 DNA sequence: TGTGCCAGCAGCCCAGGGATTAGCACAGATACGCAGTATTTT. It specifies CASSPGISTDTQYF.